These T cell receptor beta chains were read from a single sample in a study of cytomegalovirus exposure and HLA in healthy donors. Assay: immunoSEQ multiplex PCR; the TCRdb copy retains only in-frame clones and omits some. The sample consists of 170,000 or so clones, 70% to 85% of them appearing once. The sample consisted of PBMCs. These receptor sequences come from a woman in her thirties in good health and CMV-seronegative. Both conserved end residues are part of each CDR3. D genes are given only for firm matches. Part of the rows lack a size; the others show once, few, many or a class for expanded clones.

V	D	size	J	CDR3	DNA
TRBV11-2	TRBD2	few	TRBJ2-2	CASILGAGGPATGELFF	TGTGCCAGCATCCTCGGGGCGGGGGGCCCGGCCACCGGGGAGCTGTTTTTT
TRBV7-3	TRBD1	NA	TRBJ2-1	CASSPKLDRGNEQFF	TGTGCCAGCAGCCCCAAATTAGACAGGGGCAATGAGCAGTTCTTC
TRBV19	NA	NA	TRBJ1-1	CASSILMAGFTEAFF	TGTGCCAGTAGTATCCTAATGGCAGGGTTCACTGAAGCTTTCTTT
TRBV5-1	NA	NA	TRBJ2-1	CASSLHGGASYNEQFF	TGCGCCAGCAGCTTGCATGGCGGAGCTTCCTACAATGAGCAGTTCTTC
TRBV25-1	NA	NA	TRBJ2-7	CASSDPPGSYEQYF	TGTGCCAGCAGTGACCCCCCGGGGTCCTACGAGCAGTACTTC
TRBV5-1	TRBD1	NA	TRBJ2-1	CASSLAAGGTEQFF	TGCGCCAGCAGCTTGGCGGCAGGGGGCACTGAGCAGTTCTTC
TRBV19	TRBD2	NA	TRBJ2-1	CASATSDLNEQFF	TGTGCCAGTGCGACTAGCGATTTAAATGAGCAGTTCTTC
TRBV7-9	NA	NA	TRBJ2-7	CASRSTGTSSYEQYF	TGTGCCAGCAGATCAACAGGGACGAGCTCCTACGAGCAGTACTTC
TRBV27	TRBD1	NA	TRBJ2-3	CASSQRTGTGEDTQYF	TGTGCCAGCAGTCAGCGAACCGGGACAGGGGAAGATACGCAGTATTTT
TRBV6-1	NA	NA	TRBJ1-3	CASSPIKSSGNTIYF	TGTGCCAGCAGCCCAATCAAGAGCTCTGGAAACACCATATATTTT
TRBV2	TRBD2	NA	TRBJ2-6	CATLTSGGFLAGLSGANVLTF	TGTGCCACCCTCACCTCGGGGGGGTTCCTAGCGGGGTTATCTGGGGCCAACGTCCTGACTTTC